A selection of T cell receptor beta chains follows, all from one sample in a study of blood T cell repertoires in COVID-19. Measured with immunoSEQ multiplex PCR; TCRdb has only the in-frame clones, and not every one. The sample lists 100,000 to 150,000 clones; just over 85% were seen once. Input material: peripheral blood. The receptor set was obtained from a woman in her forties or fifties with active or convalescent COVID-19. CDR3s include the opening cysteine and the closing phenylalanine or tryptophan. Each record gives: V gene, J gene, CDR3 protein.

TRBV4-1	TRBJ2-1	CASSQGALYNEQFF
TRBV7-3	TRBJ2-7	CASSLKAGLVYEQYF
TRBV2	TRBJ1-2	CASSLTSAVYGYTF
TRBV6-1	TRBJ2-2	CASSEVSGVGELFF
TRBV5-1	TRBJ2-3	CASSLEETDTQYF
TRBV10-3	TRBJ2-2	CAISAGREGGGELFF
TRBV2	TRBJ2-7	CASLQDRSSYEQYF
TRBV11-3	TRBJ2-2	CASSFSGTNTGELFF
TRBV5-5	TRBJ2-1	CASSLVSGAVDEQFF
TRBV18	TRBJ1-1	CASSRQGALGTEAFF
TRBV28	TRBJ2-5	CASSSSTGGPQETQYF
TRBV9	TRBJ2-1	CASSANPGLAGSYNEQFF
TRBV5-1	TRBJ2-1	CASSPTGGLAKHNEQFF
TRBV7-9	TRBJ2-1	CASSFDNEQFF